The next 6 T cell receptor beta chains were all read from a single sample in a study of shared clonotypes between healthy human individuals. The data were produced by immunoSEQ multiplex PCR, yet TCRdb's version contains in-frame clones alone and is incomplete. The sample includes just over 2,000,000 clones, roughly 96% seen only once; the top ten take 0.13%. Sequencing was done on a sample of naive CD4+ T cells sorted from blood. Noted subset: CD45RA+ positively selected. The receptor set was obtained from a man between 18 and 35 years old in good health.

Turning to this clone: One junction end does not reproduce the germline sequence, and a read error may be involved. The rearrangement links TRBV18 to TRBJ2-5, with D perhaps TRBD2 (5 bases). The CDR3 is 14 residues long. Germline loops: CDR1 KGHSH, CDR2 LQKENI. CDR3 DNA: TGTGCCAGCTCCCCACGAGGAGGTACAGAGACCCAGTACTTC. Translated, it gives CASSPRGGTETQYF.

As to this clone: It may be a read error: a sequence one base away is much more abundant. The chain has TRBV6-6 and TRBJ1-1; TRBD1 aligns across 7 bases. V lost 6 bases, J lost 3 bases, and 1 base stayed unmatched. CDR3 size: 12 residues. Germline assignment: CDR1 MNHNY and CDR2 SVGAGI (reference sequence). The DNA for the CDR3 is TGTGCCAGCAGCGGACAGGACACTGAAGCTTTCTTT. Translating gives CASSGQDTEAFF.

The chain uses TRBV4-1 and TRBJ2-3; D gene uncertain. Germline CDR1 is MGHRA and CDR2 is YSYEKL. The V end was cut by 0 bases, the J end by 6 bases, with 16 bases between. The CDR3 is 16 residues long. CDR3: CASSQDRARLTDTQYF. CDR3 bases: TGCGCCAGCAGCCAAGATCGGGCCCGTCTAACCGATACGCAGTATTTT.

For this clone: The sample contains more than one DNA sequence encoding this CDR3. The chain is built from TRBV5-1 and TRBJ2-5; 9 bases align to TRBD2. V trimming: 3 bases; J trimming: 3 bases; junction bases outside the gene matches: 0. CDR1 and CDR2 from the germline V gene are SGHRS and YFSETQ. The length of the CDR3 is 13 residues. The CDR3 sequence: CASSSSGEETQYF. CDR3 in DNA: TGCGCCAGCAGCTCTAGCGGGGAAGAGACCCAGTACTTC. The whole variable domain, remainder taken from reference TRBV5-1 and TRBJ2-5, is KAGVTQTPRYLIKTRGQQVTLSCSPISGHRSVSWYQQTPGQGLQFLFEYFSETQRNKGNFPGRFSGRQFSNSRSEMNVSTLELGDSALYLCASSSSGEETQYFGPGTRLLVL.

The CDR3 nucleotides are TGTGCGGGGCGGGGTTTCGATGGGGCCAACGTCCTGACTTTC. Its translation: CAGRGFDGANVLTF. The gene calls are TRBV2 and TRBJ2-6, with TRBD2 as a possible D gene (6 bases). This CDR3 region has 14 residues. Germline-derived CDR1 and CDR2 are SNHLY and FYNNEI.

As concerns this clone: The same CDR3 arises from other DNA sequences in this sample as well. The chain links TRBV5-1 to TRBJ2-7; TRBD1 is a possible D gene (6 bases). The CDR3 sequence is 13 residues long. Germline CDR1 is SGHRS and CDR2 is YFSETQ. Trimming left V 4 bases short and J 2 bases short, with 10 bases between. CDR3 sequence reads: CASSQTGPYEQYF. For the CDR3, the DNA is TGCGCCAGCAGCCAGACAGGTCCCTACGAGCAGTACTTC.